This T cell receptor (beta chain) was identified during a study of shared clonotypes between healthy human individuals (dated by TCRdb to 2019 to 2021). Study-level background: The cohort comprised a couple of women and a few men aged 18 to 49 years. To increase sequencing depth and limit assay-specific biases, different laboratories used diverse techniques to prepare libraries and sequence TCR repertoires. Per donor, leukapheresis produced somewhere between about 0.8 and 9 billion PBMCs. Per donor, three plates each were used for CD4 naive and CD4 memory, two for CD8 naive, and one for CD8 memory. To estimate repertoire size and how much clonotype sharing occurs between individuals, the study deeply sequenced the blood TCR repertoires of about five healthy adults. Study-level results and caveats: Pairwise subsampling indicated that sequencing depth was expected to affect the degree of clonotype sharing among donors. Compared with non-shared clonotypes, the clonotypes found in all four sorted-subset donors had higher generation probabilities. Sampling was restricted to blood, and TCR repertoires in tissue are likely to differ from TCR repertoires in blood. Roughly 5% of naive CD4, 3.5% of naive CD8, approximately 2.2% of memory CD4, and 0.4% of memory CD8 clonotypes were shared across four donors. Rarefaction of sorted-subset datasets indicated incomplete sequencing despite the large sequencing depth. Larger estimated clonotype richness was generally found for naive subsets than for memory subsets. The small number of donors limited the genetic and exposure-history diversity represented.

Donors were healthy HIV-negative adults with no recently reported acute infections or vaccinations. Every donor was a Caucasian adult living in Nashville, Tennessee, USA. CD4+ T cells were enriched by magnetic negative selection; naive cells were then positively selected on CD45RA, and the negative fraction formed the memory subset. After blood collection by leukapheresis, PBMCs were isolated using Ficoll-Histopaque density gradient centrifugation and then cryopreserved in the vapor phase of liquid nitrogen. Analytical flow cytometry was used to check the purity and quantity of each magnetically sorted T cell population. Each sorted fraction had its genomic DNA isolated and then quantified by UV absorbance on a Nanodrop 2000c. Turning to this clone: Its antigen is unknown. Base qualities are missing; no much larger clone stands one base away.

Using the deep immunoSEQ assay, multiplex PCR amplified TCR CDR3 regions from genomic DNA. Extracted genomic DNA from each cell subset was spread evenly across all wells of several immunoSEQ 96-well plates, with each plate serving as a replicate. For sorted subsets, each replicate PCR was loaded with around 200 ng genomic DNA, equivalent to 30,000 or so T cell genomes. The purified libraries were quantified using a Qubit 3.0 fluorometer, sized with a Bioanalyzer 2100, and then quantified again using the KAPA Library Quantification kit. Each immunoSEQ 96-well plate was sequenced on its own single-read 150-cycle Illumina NextSeq 550 flow cell. Per the source publication's procedure: Because the immunoSEQ output included only junctional sequences and no quality scores, the filtering could not be the same as the filtering used for full-length reads. To assign V/J genes and CDR3, sequences were annotated using PyIR, a Python wrapper for IgBLAST v1.9, with IMGT germline references. Any read was removed if the V/J assignment was weak (E-value above 1e-6), the CDR3 was missing, or the read contained stop codons, out-of-frame junctions, or ambiguous translated residues. V3J clonotypes were defined by identical inferred V gene, J gene, and CDR3 amino acid sequence. Percentage overlap between repertoires was calculated by dividing the number of shared unique clonotypes by the size of the smaller repertoire. Three approaches were used to assess repertoire richness: RTK rarefaction, the Chao1 estimator, and Recon v2.1 estimates of unobserved clonotypes. Generation probabilities for all TCRbeta clonotypes obtained by the gDNA method from a few donors were computed using OLGA. The table comes from immuneACCESS by way of TCRdb, which keeps in-frame sequences with V and J called. Part of the clones is missing from these tables; in studies checked, under half for an unresolved V gene and the rest for unknown reasons. V and J calls and clone size follow that table, whereas D and trimming were derived from the DNA. In all, the sample holds 2 million to 3 million clones, and 93% of those were seen once. The top ten clones comprise about 0.39% of the sample.

V drops 5 bases and J drops 3 bases, leaving 18 bases in between. The CDR3 numbers 15 residues from cysteine through phenylalanine. Only the CDR3 part of the read is kept: 45 bases, read in frame from the first base. CDR1 SQVTM and CDR2 ANQGSEA are derived from the germline V gene. Sample: naive CD4+ T cells from PBMCs. The cell subset or site label corresponds to: CD45RA+ positively selected. This receptor was identified in a man in his late teens or twenties in good health. Some clones in this sample may be carry-over from other donors' samples. The chain links TRBV29-1 with TRBJ2-3; TRBD1 is possibly the D segment (5 matching bases). The CDR3: CSVLGLRGPTDTQYF. Here is the DNA: TGCAGCGTTTTGGGTTTAAGGGGTCCGACAGATACGCAGTATTTT.